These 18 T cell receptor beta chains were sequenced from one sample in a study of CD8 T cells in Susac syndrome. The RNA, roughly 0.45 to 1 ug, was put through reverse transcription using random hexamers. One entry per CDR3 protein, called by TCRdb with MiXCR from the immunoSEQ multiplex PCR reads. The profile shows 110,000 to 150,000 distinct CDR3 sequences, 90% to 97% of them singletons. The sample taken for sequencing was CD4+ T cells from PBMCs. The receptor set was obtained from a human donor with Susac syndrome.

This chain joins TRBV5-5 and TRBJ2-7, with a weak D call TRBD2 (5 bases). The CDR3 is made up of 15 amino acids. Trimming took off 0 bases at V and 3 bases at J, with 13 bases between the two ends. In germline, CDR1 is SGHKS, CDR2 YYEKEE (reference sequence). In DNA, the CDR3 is TGTGCCAGCAGCTTGGCTAGCTCGGCCGGCTACGAGCAGTACTTC. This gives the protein CASSLASSAGYEQYF. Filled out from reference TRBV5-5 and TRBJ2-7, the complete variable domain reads DAGVTQSPTHLIKTRGQQVTLRCSPISGHKSVSWYQQVLGQGPQFIFQYYEKEERGRGNFPDRFSARQFPNYSSELNVNALLLGDSALYLCASSLASSAGYEQYFGPGTRLTVT.

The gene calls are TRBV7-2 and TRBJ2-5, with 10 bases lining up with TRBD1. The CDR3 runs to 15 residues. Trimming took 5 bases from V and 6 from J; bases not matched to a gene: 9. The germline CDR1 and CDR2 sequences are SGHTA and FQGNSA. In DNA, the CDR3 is TGTGCCAGCAGCCTGGACAGGGGGATTGGGAAGACCCAGTACTTC. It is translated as CASSLDRGIGKTQYF.

CDR3 sequence (DNA): TGTGCCAGCAGTCAAGGGGGCAACAATCAGCCCCAGCATTTT. Its protein is CASSQGGNNQPQHF. V gene TRBV6-1 combines with J gene TRBJ1-5; TRBD1 matches 7 bases. V lost 5 bases and J lost 3; bases outside the gene matches: 4. The CDR3 sequence is 14 residues long. The germline CDR1 and CDR2 sequences are MNHNS and SASEGT.

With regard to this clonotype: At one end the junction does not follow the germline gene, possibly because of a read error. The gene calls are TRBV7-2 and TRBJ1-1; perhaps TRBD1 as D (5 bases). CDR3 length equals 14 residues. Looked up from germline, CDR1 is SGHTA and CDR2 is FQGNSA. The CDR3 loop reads CASSFRAMNTEVFF. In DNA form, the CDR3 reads TGTGCCAGCAGCTTCAGGGCGATGAACACTGAAGTTTTCTTT.

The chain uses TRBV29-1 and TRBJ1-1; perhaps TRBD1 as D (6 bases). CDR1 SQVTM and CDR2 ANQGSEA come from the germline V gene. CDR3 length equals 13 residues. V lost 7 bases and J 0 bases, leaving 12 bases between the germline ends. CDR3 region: CSANRVMNTEAFF. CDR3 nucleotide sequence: TGCAGCGCCAACAGGGTAATGAACACTGAAGCTTTCTTT.

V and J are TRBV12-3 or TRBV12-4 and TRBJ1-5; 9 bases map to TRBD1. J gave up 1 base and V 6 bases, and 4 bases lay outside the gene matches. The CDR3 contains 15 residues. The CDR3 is CASSSQGASNQPQHF. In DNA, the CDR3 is TGTGCCAGCAGCTCACAGGGGGCGAGCAATCAGCCCCAGCATTTT.

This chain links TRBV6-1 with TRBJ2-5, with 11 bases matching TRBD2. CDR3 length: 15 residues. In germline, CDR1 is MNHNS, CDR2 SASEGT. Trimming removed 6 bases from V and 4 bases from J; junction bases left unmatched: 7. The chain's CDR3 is CASSQGLAEVETQYF. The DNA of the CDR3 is TGTGCCAGCAGCCAGGGACTAGCGGAGGTAGAGACCCAGTACTTC.

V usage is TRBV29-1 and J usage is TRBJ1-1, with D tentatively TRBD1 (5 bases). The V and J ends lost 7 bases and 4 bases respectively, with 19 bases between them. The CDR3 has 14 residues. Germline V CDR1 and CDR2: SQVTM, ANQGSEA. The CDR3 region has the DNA TGCAGCGCCAGCTCGGGGGGGAGCGGCACTGAAGCTTTCTTT. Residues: CSASSGGSGTEAFF.

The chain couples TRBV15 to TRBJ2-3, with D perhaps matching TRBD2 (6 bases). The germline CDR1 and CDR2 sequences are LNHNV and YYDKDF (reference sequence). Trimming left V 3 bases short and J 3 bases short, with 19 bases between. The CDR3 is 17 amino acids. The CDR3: CATSSLLSGPTTDTQYF. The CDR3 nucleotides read TGTGCCACCAGCAGCTTACTTAGCGGTCCGACGACAGATACGCAGTATTTT.

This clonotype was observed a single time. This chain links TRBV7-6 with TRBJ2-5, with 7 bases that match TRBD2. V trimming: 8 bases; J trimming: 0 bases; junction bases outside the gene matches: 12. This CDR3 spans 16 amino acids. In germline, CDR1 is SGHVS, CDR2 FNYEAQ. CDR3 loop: CASRGSGLKNQETQYF. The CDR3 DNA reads TGTGCCAGCCGGGGGTCGGGACTAAAAAACCAAGAGACCCAGTACTTC.

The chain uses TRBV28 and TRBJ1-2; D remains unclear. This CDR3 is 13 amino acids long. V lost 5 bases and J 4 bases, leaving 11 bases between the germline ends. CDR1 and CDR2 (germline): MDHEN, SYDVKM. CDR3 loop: CASSRVDSYGYTF. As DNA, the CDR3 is TGTGCCAGCAGTAGGGTAGATAGCTATGGCTACACCTTC.

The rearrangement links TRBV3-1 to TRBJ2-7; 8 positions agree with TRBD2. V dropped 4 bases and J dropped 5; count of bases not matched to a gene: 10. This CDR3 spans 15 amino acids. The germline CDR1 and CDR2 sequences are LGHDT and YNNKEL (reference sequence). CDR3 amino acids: CASSPGGGRYDEQYF. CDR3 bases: TGTGCCAGCAGCCCGGGAGGCGGGAGGTATGACGAGCAGTACTTC.

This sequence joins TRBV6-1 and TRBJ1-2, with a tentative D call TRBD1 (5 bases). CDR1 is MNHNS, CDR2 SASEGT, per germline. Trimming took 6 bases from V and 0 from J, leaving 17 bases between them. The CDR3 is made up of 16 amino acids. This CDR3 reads CASSRTGTQANYGYTF. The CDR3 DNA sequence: TGTGCCAGCAGCCGCACCGGGACCCAGGCTAACTATGGCTACACCTTC.

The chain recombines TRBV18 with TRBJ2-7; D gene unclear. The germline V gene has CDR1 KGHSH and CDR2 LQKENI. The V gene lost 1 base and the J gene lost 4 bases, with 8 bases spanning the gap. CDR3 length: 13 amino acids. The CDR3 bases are TGTGCCAGCTCACCACGGGTGGCATACGAGCAGTACTTC. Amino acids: CASSPRVAYEQYF.

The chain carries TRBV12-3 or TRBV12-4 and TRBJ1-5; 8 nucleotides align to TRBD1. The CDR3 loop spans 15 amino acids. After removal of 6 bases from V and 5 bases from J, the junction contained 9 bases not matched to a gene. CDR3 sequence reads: CASSRQGLGDQPQHF. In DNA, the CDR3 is TGTGCCAGCAGCAGACAGGGGTTAGGGGATCAGCCCCAGCATTTT.

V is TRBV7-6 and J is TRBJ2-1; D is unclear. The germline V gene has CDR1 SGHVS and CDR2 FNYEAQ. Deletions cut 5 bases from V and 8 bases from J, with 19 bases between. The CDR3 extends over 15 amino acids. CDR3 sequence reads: CASSLWRPGRDEQFF. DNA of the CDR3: TGTGCCAGCAGCCTCTGGCGGCCGGGCCGCGATGAGCAGTTCTTC.

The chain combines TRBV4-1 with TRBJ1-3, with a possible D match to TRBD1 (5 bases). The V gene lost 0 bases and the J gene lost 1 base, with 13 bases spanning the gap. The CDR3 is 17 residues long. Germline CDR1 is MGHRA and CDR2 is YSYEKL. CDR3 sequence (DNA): TGCGCCAGCAGCCAAGATGGGGCGACGACTTCTGGAAACACCATATATTTT. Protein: CASSQDGATTSGNTIYF.

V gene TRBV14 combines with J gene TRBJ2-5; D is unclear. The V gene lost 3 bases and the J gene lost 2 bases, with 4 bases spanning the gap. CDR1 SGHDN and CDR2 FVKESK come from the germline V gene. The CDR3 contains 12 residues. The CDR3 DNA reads TGTGCCAGCAGCCACACTCAAGAGACCCAGTACTTC. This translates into CASSHTQETQYF.